The clone carrying this T cell receptor (beta chain) was picked up one time. What it recognizes is unknown. Treatment: oral pan-JAK inhibitor, 5-10 mg twice daily. The sequencing template was cDNA reverse transcribed from extracted RNA. The repertoire was sequenced with immunoSEQ multiplex PCR; TCRdb's copy has only in-frame clones and lacks some. The sample has some 170,000 clones, roughly 53% seen once; the top ten hold 10% to 14%. This CDR3 is 12 amino acids long. The V end lost 7 bases, the J end lost 9 bases, and 14 bases lay between the germline ends. Germline loops: CDR1 SNHLY, CDR2 FYNNEI. These data belong to a study of CD8+ T cells in alopecia areata. Across the study: The protocol delivered tofacitinib for 6 to 18 months, then withdrew it for 6 months. By percentage of affected scalp area, the severity of treated patients was scored. Study-level points and caveats: Among the top 100, expanded CD8+ clones, as well as scalp clonality, were significantly decreased by tofacitinib.

The source is a human donor with alopecia areata. The sequenced sample was CD8+ T cells sorted from blood, obtained at week 24, from a patient treated with tofacitinib. The genes are TRBV2 and TRBJ2-3; D possibly corresponds to TRBD2 (6 bases). CDR3 bases: TGTGCCAGCATCGAGGAGGGATTGACGCAGTATTTT. As protein: CASIEEGLTQYF.